The source of this TCR beta chain is a study of cytomegalovirus exposure and HLA in healthy donors. Notes on the study in general: Likely technical artifact: a cluster of highly shared sequence variants. Later analysis suggested most CMV-associated TCR beta chains were HLA-restricted.

Both 60 Vbeta primers and 13 Jbeta primers went into the PCR. Some clones are missing from TCRdb's copy, which holds only in-frame ones; the method was immunoSEQ multiplex PCR. The sample records under 200,000 clones, 81% being singletons. Looked up from germline, CDR1 is MGHRA and CDR2 is YSYEKL. Trimming cost V 4 bases and J 7 bases; bases outside gene matches: 22. This CDR3 spans 19 amino acids. With respect to this clone: Its antigen is undetermined.

The receptor comes from a woman in her forties or fifties in good health and CMV-seronegative. The specimen was PBMCs. This chain connects TRBV4-1 to TRBJ2-1; 7 bases map to TRBD2. CDR3 residues: CASSPKWEASGPLRNEQFF. The CDR3 nucleotides are TGCGCCAGCAGCCCCAAGTGGGAGGCTAGCGGACCCTTAAGGAATGAGCAGTTCTTC.